This paragraph reports one T cell receptor (beta chain). The data belong to a study of control samples from healthy donors and cancer patients. The assay was immunoSEQ multiplex PCR, and TCRdb's table has in-frame clones only and misses some. The sample holds 190,000 or so clones; 80% to 95% are singletons and the top ten take over 1.3%. This CDR3 region has 13 residues. Trimming left V 2 bases short and J 1 base short, with 3 bases between. Germline V gives CDR1 KGHSH, CDR2 LQKENI. V usage is TRBV18 and J usage is TRBJ1-5, with unresolved D. The clonotype originates from a man aged 18 to 29 in good health. Sequenced sample: blood. CDR3 sequence reads: CASSPNSNQPQHF. The CDR3 coding sequence is TGTGCCAGCTCACCAAACAGCAATCAGCCCCAGCATTTT.